A selection of T cell receptor beta chains follows, all from one sample in a study of blood T cell repertoires in COVID-19. Sequenced by immunoSEQ multiplex PCR; TCRdb stores in-frame clones only, minus some. The sample consists of about 200,000 clones, approximately 91% of them appearing once. The sequenced sample consisted of peripheral blood. Source of these receptors: a man aged 50-59 years with COVID-19, enrolled during active disease. The CDR3 runs from the conserved cysteine through the conserved F or W. The D gene is left open where the match is weak. Only some rows state a clone size, as once, few, many or a class for expanded clones.

CDR3nt: TGCAGCGTTGGGGGTTCAGGGTCTGGGCCCCAGCATTTT
CDR3aa: CSVGGSGSGPQHF
j_gene: TRBJ1-5
v_gene: TRBV29-1
abundance: NA
d_gene: NA

CDR3nt: TGTGCCAGCAGCCAAGATCGGGGGGCCAGCACAGATACGCAGTATTTT
CDR3aa: CASSQDRGASTDTQYF
j_gene: TRBJ2-3
v_gene: TRBV4-2
abundance: NA
d_gene: NA

CDR3nt: TGTGCCAGCAGCTTAGACAGGGGCCCCGGGGAGCTGTTTTTT
CDR3aa: CASSLDRGPGELFF
j_gene: TRBJ2-2
v_gene: TRBV7-2
abundance: NA
d_gene: TRBD1

CDR3nt: TGTGCCAGCAGCTTAGGGATGGTAGGATCGGGGACCCAGTACTTC
CDR3aa: CASSLGMVGSGTQYF
j_gene: TRBJ2-5
v_gene: TRBV7-2
abundance: NA
d_gene: NA

CDR3nt: TGCAGCGTTGAAAGTGCAGGGTTCGCCGAGCAGTACTTC
CDR3aa: CSVESAGFAEQYF
j_gene: TRBJ2-7
v_gene: TRBV29-1
abundance: NA
d_gene: NA

CDR3nt: TGTGCCAGCAGGAACTCTCAGGGGAACACTGAAGCTTTCTTT
CDR3aa: CASRNSQGNTEAFF
j_gene: TRBJ1-1
v_gene: TRBV6-5
abundance: NA
d_gene: NA

CDR3nt: TGTGCCAGCAGACGGGTTATGAACACTGAAGCTTTCTTT
CDR3aa: CASRRVMNTEAFF
j_gene: TRBJ1-1
v_gene: TRBV6-5
abundance: once
d_gene: NA

CDR3nt: TGTGCCAGCAGCTCAGGGGGACGGTTTGAAAAACTGTTTTTT
CDR3aa: CASSSGGRFEKLFF
j_gene: TRBJ1-4
v_gene: TRBV7-3
abundance: few
d_gene: TRBD1

CDR3nt: TGTGCCAGCAGCTCTACTAGGGGGGAGACCCAGTACTTC
CDR3aa: CASSSTRGETQYF
j_gene: TRBJ2-5
v_gene: TRBV5-8
abundance: NA
d_gene: NA

CDR3nt: TGTGCCAGCAGCCCCGACATGGACAGGGCTCTCACTGAAGCTTTCTTT
CDR3aa: CASSPDMDRALTEAFF
j_gene: TRBJ1-1
v_gene: TRBV11-3
abundance: NA
d_gene: TRBD1

CDR3nt: TGCAGTGCTAGCAGGCTGGACGAGCAGTACTTC
CDR3aa: CSASRLDEQYF
j_gene: TRBJ2-7
v_gene: TRBV20-1
abundance: NA
d_gene: NA

CDR3nt: TGCGCCAGCAGCGACGGACAGGGGGGCTACGAGCAGTACTTC
CDR3aa: CASSDGQGGYEQYF
j_gene: TRBJ2-7
v_gene: TRBV5-1
abundance: NA
d_gene: TRBD1

CDR3nt: TGTGCCAGCAGTTTAGTAGATAGCAATCAGCCCCAGCATTTT
CDR3aa: CASSLVDSNQPQHF
j_gene: TRBJ1-5
v_gene: TRBV27
abundance: once
d_gene: NA

CDR3nt: TGTGCCAGCAGCTTCCGGGACATCTCCTACACAACTAATGAAAAACTGTTTTTT
CDR3aa: CASSFRDISYTTNEKLFF
j_gene: TRBJ1-4
v_gene: TRBV7-9
abundance: NA
d_gene: NA

CDR3nt: TGTGCCACCCAAGGGGAGTTAACTAGCGGGAGGGCCCTTGAGCAGTTCTTC
CDR3aa: CATQGELTSGRALEQFF
j_gene: TRBJ2-1
v_gene: TRBV10-3
abundance: NA
d_gene: TRBD2

CDR3nt: TGTGCCAGCAGGGTAGGGACAGTTTCAGAGACCCAGTACTTC
CDR3aa: CASRVGTVSETQYF
j_gene: TRBJ2-5
v_gene: TRBV7-8
abundance: NA
d_gene: TRBD1

CDR3nt: TGTGCCAGCAGTGCAGGACAGGCTCTAAGGCTGAACACTGAAGCTTTCTTT
CDR3aa: CASSAGQALRLNTEAFF
j_gene: TRBJ1-1
v_gene: TRBV2
abundance: NA
d_gene: TRBD1

CDR3nt: TGCAGCGTTGTGTCCCCCAGGACTAGCCTTAAAGAGACCCAGTACTTC
CDR3aa: CSVVSPRTSLKETQYF
j_gene: TRBJ2-5
v_gene: TRBV29-1
abundance: NA
d_gene: TRBD2

CDR3nt: TGTGCCAGCAGCGTAGACCTATGGACAGGGATGGGAGATACGCAGTATTTT
CDR3aa: CASSVDLWTGMGDTQYF
j_gene: TRBJ2-3
v_gene: TRBV9
abundance: NA
d_gene: TRBD1

CDR3nt: TGTGCCAGCAGCTTAGCAGGGGGTTTAACTGGAAACACCATATATTTT
CDR3aa: CASSLAGGLTGNTIYF
j_gene: TRBJ1-3
v_gene: TRBV13
abundance: NA
d_gene: TRBD1

CDR3nt: TGTGCCAGCAGCTCGACAGGGGAGCCCACCGGGGAGCTGTTTTTT
CDR3aa: CASSSTGEPTGELFF
j_gene: TRBJ2-2
v_gene: TRBV11-1
abundance: NA
d_gene: TRBD1

CDR3nt: TGTGCCAGTAGTATGCAGCCACCCGGGACTAGCGGGGGGGCTATCTACGAGCAGTACTTC
CDR3aa: CASSMQPPGTSGGAIYEQYF
j_gene: TRBJ2-7
v_gene: TRBV19
abundance: once
d_gene: TRBD2

CDR3nt: TGTGCCAGCAGCCGCTGGGAGGGTCAGCCCCAGCATTTT
CDR3aa: CASSRWEGQPQHF
j_gene: TRBJ1-5
v_gene: TRBV5-6
abundance: NA
d_gene: NA

CDR3nt: TGTGCCAGCAGTGAACTGGGGGGGAGGGTTATGGTTGCAGATACGCAGTATTTT
CDR3aa: CASSELGGRVMVADTQYF
j_gene: TRBJ2-3
v_gene: TRBV6-1
abundance: NA
d_gene: TRBD2

CDR3nt: TGTGCCAGCAGCATAAGAGTTGGGAGCGGTGAGCAGTTCTTC
CDR3aa: CASSIRVGSGEQFF
j_gene: TRBJ2-1
v_gene: TRBV11-2
abundance: NA
d_gene: NA

CDR3nt: TGTGCCACCAGCAGACAATGGTCAGTCACCTGGGGGGCCTACGAGCAGTACTTC
CDR3aa: CATSRQWSVTWGAYEQYF
j_gene: TRBJ2-7
v_gene: TRBV15
abundance: once
d_gene: NA

CDR3nt: TGTGCCAGCAGAGATTACTCGGGGAAATTGGAGACCCAGTACTTC
CDR3aa: CASRDYSGKLETQYF
j_gene: TRBJ2-5
v_gene: TRBV27
abundance: NA
d_gene: NA

CDR3nt: TGTGCCAGCAGTTCACTAGCGGGATCCTACGAGCAGTACTTC
CDR3aa: CASSSLAGSYEQYF
j_gene: TRBJ2-7
v_gene: TRBV27
abundance: NA
d_gene: TRBD2

CDR3nt: TGTGCCACCCGGGTTGGCGGGAGCAATCAGCCCCAGCATTTT
CDR3aa: CATRVGGSNQPQHF
j_gene: TRBJ1-5
v_gene: TRBV28
abundance: NA
d_gene: NA

CDR3nt: TGTGCCACCAGTGACACACACTACCGGACAGGGCAGTACTTC
CDR3aa: CATSDTHYRTGQYF
j_gene: TRBJ2-7
v_gene: TRBV24-1
abundance: NA
d_gene: TRBD1

CDR3nt: TGTGCCAGCACCCCGCCAGGGTACAATGAGCAGTTCTTC
CDR3aa: CASTPPGYNEQFF
j_gene: TRBJ2-1
v_gene: TRBV7-9
abundance: NA
d_gene: NA

CDR3nt: TGTGCCAGCAGCACCTTGGGACAGGGGGCAGCTGAGCAGTTCTTC
CDR3aa: CASSTLGQGAAEQFF
j_gene: TRBJ2-1
v_gene: TRBV7-7
abundance: NA
d_gene: TRBD1

CDR3nt: TGCGCCAGCAGCCAAGCTACCGGGGGACTAGCAATCAAAGATACGCAGTATTTT
CDR3aa: CASSQATGGLAIKDTQYF
j_gene: TRBJ2-3
v_gene: TRBV4-3
abundance: NA
d_gene: TRBD2

CDR3nt: TGTGCCAGCAGCTTAGAGGGGGGGGGAGAGACCCAGTACTTC
CDR3aa: CASSLEGGGETQYF
j_gene: TRBJ2-5
v_gene: TRBV7-2
abundance: NA
d_gene: NA

CDR3nt: TGTGCCAGCAGCTACGGGACTGCCTACGAGCAGTACTTC
CDR3aa: CASSYGTAYEQYF
j_gene: TRBJ2-7
v_gene: TRBV7-3
abundance: once
d_gene: NA

CDR3nt: TGTGCCAGTACCCCGGGGGGACTGGGGGCCAACGTCCTGACTTTC
CDR3aa: CASTPGGLGANVLTF
j_gene: TRBJ2-6
v_gene: TRBV19
abundance: NA
d_gene: TRBD2